This T cell receptor beta chain was identified in a study of blood T cell repertoires in COVID-19. Study overall: There were acute and convalescent COVID-19 samples, and they came from the United States, Italy and Spain. T cells, B-cell-depleted T cells, or PBMCs supplied cDNA or gDNA.

There are 14 residues in the CDR3. Germline V gene sequence: CDR1 SGHTA, CDR2 FQGNSA. V shed 7 bases and J shed 10 bases, with 22 bases lying between them. In the authors' methods: Amplification from reference gene primers served as the basis for estimated nucleated cell counts. Profiling relied on immunoSEQ multiplex PCR, and the TCRdb table lists in-frame clones only, not all of them. That table furnishes V, J and clone size, whereas the DNA furnished D and trimming. The repertoire holds fewer than 200,000 clones, with about 82% as singletons. This sequence originates from a man aged 65-85 years with active or convalescent COVID-19. The V gene is TRBV7-2, the J gene TRBJ1-1; D is ambiguous. Sequencing used peripheral blood. The CDR3 region has the DNA TGTGCCAGCATCTCTTACTCAACCTTAGAGAGAGCTTTCTTT. Protein sequence: CASISYSTLERAFF.